This T cell receptor (beta chain) was recovered during a study of blood T cells in healthy people across ages. Next came a second PCR, run for about 7 to 12 cycles, which used a sample-barcoded 5' primer along with a J-beta primer mix. The template-switch adaptor was a 5' adaptor with 12 random nucleotides. It tagged each cDNA molecule. TCRdb reprocessed the 5' RACE reads with MiXCR, giving one entry per CDR3 protein. The sample consists of about 840,000 distinct CDR3 sequences, 25% to 30% of them appearing once. Germline lookup yields CDR1 SGHRS and CDR2 YFSETQ. V was shortened by 0 bases and J by 2 bases, with 9 bases between the two germline ends. The CDR3 loop spans 15 amino acids. These data also formed part of another study, on T cells of mothers and their children.

V is TRBV5-1 and J is TRBJ1-3; D might be TRBD1 (5 bases). The sequence was collected from a middle-aged woman in good health. Sequencing input: blood. The CDR3 nucleotides are TGCGCCAGCAGCTTGGCCCAGGGTACTGGAAACACCATATATTTT. Protein sequence: CASSLAQGTGNTIYF.